This T cell receptor beta chain originates from a study of identical twins. This clonotype was counted between two and nine times. The antigen is unknown. V was pared by 6 bases and J by 2 bases, with 12 bases between. The CDR3 consists of 14 residues. The study, taken as a whole, reports: A partial confounding effect on zero-insertion analyses could come from invariant MAIT and iNKT cells.

A universal primer site was created by template switching, with the cDNA bearing unique molecular identifiers. TCRdb re-called the 5' RACE reads with MiXCR, one entry per CDR3 protein. Seen here are 400,000 to 600,000 distinct CDR3 sequences, about 20% observed once, and the top ten hold more than 0.4%. These records were also assigned to another study, of yellow fever vaccine responses in identical twins. That source reports: Twins reportedly had a vaccine T cell response that seemed partly convergent, partly personalized.

This clonotype was obtained from a woman under 30 in good health. The chain couples TRBV12-3 or TRBV12-4 to TRBJ2-3; D gene uncertain. Material for sequencing was CD4+ T cells sorted from blood. For the CDR3, the DNA is TGTGCCAGCAGCCCCCCCGGCTACACAGATACGCAGTATTTT. Translated: CASSPPGYTDTQYF.